What follows are 20 T cell receptor beta chains derived from one specimen sequenced in a study of blood T cell repertoires in COVID-19. Measured with immunoSEQ multiplex PCR; TCRdb has only the in-frame clones, and not every one. This table has about 310,000 clones, about nine tenths appearing once. Sequenced material: peripheral blood. The receptors originated from a man aged 50 to 60 with active or convalescent COVID-19.

V usage is TRBV7-3 and J usage is TRBJ2-3; tentatively, D is TRBD2 (6 bases). Germline V gene data show CDR1 as SGHTA and CDR2 as FQGTGA. CDR3 length: 14 amino acids. Trimming cost V 4 bases and J 5 bases, with 13 bases left between them. CDR3 sequence reads: CASSSGLEGDTQYF. The CDR3 DNA sequence: TGTGCCAGCAGCTCCGGACTGGAGGGAGATACGCAGTATTTT.

The chain uses TRBV3-1 (or the pseudogene TRBV3-2) and TRBJ1-1, with D tentatively TRBD1 (6 bases). Trimming stripped 4 bases from V and 6 bases from J, with 18 bases between. CDR1 is LGHDT, CDR2 YNNKEL, per germline (reference sequence). This CDR3 has 15 residues. CDR3 nucleotides: TGTGCCAGCAGCCGGCGGGGGGGCCTACCCCCTGAAGCTTTCTTT. Its protein is CASSRRGGLPPEAFF.

This rearrangement joins TRBV4-2 to TRBJ2-7; 9 bases fit TRBD2. V was clipped by 2 bases and J by 2 bases; unmatched bases: 7. This CDR3 spans 16 amino acids. CDR1 and CDR2 from the germline V gene are LGHNA and YNFKEQ. This CDR3 is CASSQHGGGVTYEQYF. The CDR3 nucleotides are TGTGCCAGCAGCCAACATGGCGGGGGGGTTACCTACGAGCAGTACTTC.

V gene TRBV6-2 or TRBV6-3 combines with J gene TRBJ1-6, with D unclear. Germline V gene lookup returns CDR1 MNHEY and CDR2 SVGEGT. The CDR3 has 16 amino acids. Deletions cut 5 bases from V and 10 bases from J, with 21 bases between. CDR3 bases: TGTGCCAGCAGTCGAAGAGCATCCCCTCGGGGATCACCCCTCCACTTT. Protein sequence: CASSRRASPRGSPLHF.

V and J are TRBV19 and TRBJ2-1; tentative D call: TRBD1 (6 bases). Trimming left V 6 bases short and J 0 bases short, with 18 bases between. The germline V gene has CDR1 LNHDA and CDR2 SQIVND (reference sequence). This CDR3 has 17 residues. CDR3 DNA: TGTGCCAGTAGCCCAGGAATGGGGGCAAGCTCCTACAATGAGCAGTTCTTC. Amino acids: CASSPGMGASSYNEQFF.

The chain links TRBV5-1 to TRBJ2-4, with TRBD2 as a possible D gene (6 bases). The V end was cut by 5 bases, the J end by 5 bases, with 14 bases between. Germline CDR1 SGHRS, CDR2 YFSETQ. This CDR3 is built from 14 residues. The CDR3 DNA reads as TGCGCCAGCAGTTCTGAGACTAGTGAAAACATTCAGTACTTC. Its protein product is CASSSETSENIQYF.

The V and J genes are TRBV28 and TRBJ1-3; D not certain. From germline, CDR1 is MDHEN and CDR2 SYDVKM. The CDR3 spans 19 residues. The V end was cut by 2 bases, the J end by 7 bases, with 27 bases between. CDR3 amino acids: CASSLLEGPLARGWNTIYF. The CDR3 DNA sequence: TGTGCCAGCAGTTTACTTGAGGGCCCACTAGCCCGGGGATGGAACACCATATATTTT.

The V call is TRBV7-9, the J call TRBJ1-2; TRBD1 might be the D (5 bases). Germline-derived CDR1 and CDR2 are SEHNR and FQNEAQ (reference sequence). The CDR3 consists of 18 residues. Trimming cost V 0 bases and J 3 bases, with 20 bases left between them. The CDR3 sequence: CASSLARGGRAFHYGYTF. The CDR3 DNA reads TGTGCCAGCAGCTTAGCGCGAGGCGGCAGGGCCTTTCACTATGGCTACACCTTC.

The V and J genes are TRBV24-1 and TRBJ2-3; D not certain. CDR1 KGHDR and CDR2 SFDVKD come from the germline V gene. V lost 2 bases and J 2 bases, leaving 10 bases between the germline ends. The CDR3 covers 15 residues. CDR3 amino acids: CATSDSGRLTDTQYF. CDR3 in DNA: TGTGCCACCAGTGATTCCGGCAGGCTCACAGATACGCAGTATTTT.

The chain is built from TRBV7-2 and TRBJ1-5; 12 bases align to TRBD1. The germline gives CDR1 SGHTA, CDR2 FQGNSA. The CDR3 runs to 14 residues. V lost 5 bases and J lost 5; bases outside the gene matches: 1. The CDR3 region is CASSGDRGHQPQHF. The CDR3, as DNA: TGTGCCAGCAGCGGGGACAGGGGGCATCAGCCCCAGCATTTT.

The J gene is TRBJ2-1, the V gene TRBV7-2, with TRBD2 matching over 14 bases. Germline V gene lookup returns CDR1 SGHTA and CDR2 FQGNSA. After removal of 1 base from V and 2 bases from J, the junction contained 4 bases not matched to a gene. There are 18 residues in the CDR3. CDR3 nucleotide sequence: TGTGCCAGCAGCTTAGACGCGACTAGCGGGGGGGCCTACAATGAGCAGTTCTTC. Amino acid sequence: CASSLDATSGGAYNEQFF.

This clone was recorded only once. This chain's CDR3 is CASGTGGGYGYTF. The CDR3 DNA sequence: TGTGCCAGCGGGACAGGGGGAGGCTATGGCTACACCTTC. This rearrangement joins TRBV6-5 to TRBJ1-2; 11 nucleotides line up with TRBD1. The CDR3 consists of 13 residues. Unmatched junction bases numbered 3, after V lost 8 bases and J lost 4 bases. Germline loops: CDR1 MNHEY, CDR2 SVGAGI.

In its sample, this clone was seen a few times. This chain joins TRBV7-2 and TRBJ1-2; 7 bases line up with TRBD1. The CDR3 loop spans 15 amino acids. The trim removed 1 base at V and 5 bases at J, leaving 7 bases unmatched. Looked up from germline, CDR1 is SGHTA and CDR2 is FQGNSA. The CDR3 protein is CASSLEGGLSYGYTF. CDR3 nucleotides: TGTGCCAGCAGCTTAGAAGGGGGCTTGTCGTATGGCTACACCTTC.

The rearrangement joins TRBV5-3 to TRBJ1-3; D unclear. TRBV5-3 is placed among ORFs of uncertain function. The CDR3 has 16 amino acids. V lost 4 bases and J lost 0, with 14 bases in between. The CDR3 region is CARSRKGARSGNTIYF. Written as DNA, the CDR3 is TGTGCCAGAAGCCGGAAAGGAGCCCGCTCTGGAAACACCATATATTTT.

The V call is TRBV2, the J call TRBJ1-5, with D maybe TRBD1 (6 bases). This CDR3 is 17 amino acids long. The V gene's germline CDR1 is SNHLY and CDR2 FYNNEI. V was trimmed by 6 bases and J by 2 bases, leaving 20 bases between them. The CDR3 reads CASSREGVPGGNQPQHF. The CDR3 DNA follows: TGTGCCAGCAGCAGAGAGGGGGTGCCGGGTGGCAATCAGCCCCAGCATTTT.

V usage is TRBV28 and J usage is TRBJ2-4, with TRBD2 matching 7 bases. Germline CDR1 and CDR2: MDHEN and SYDVKM. This CDR3 has 16 amino acids. Trimming at V came to 2 bases and at J to 11 bases, leaving 15 bases not matched to a gene. The CDR3 coding sequence is TGTGCCAGCAGTTTAGGGAGGGGACCAATCTCTACGGTTCAGTACTTC. Encoded protein: CASSLGRGPISTVQYF.

This clone has more than one count but fewer than ten. The DNA of the CDR3 is TGCGCCAGCAGCCAATTCTCCAGGGACGAGCAGTACTTC. Amino acid sequence: CASSQFSRDEQYF. V and J are TRBV4-1 and TRBJ2-7; a possible D gene is TRBD1 (5 bases). The CDR3 is 13 amino acids. Germline CDR1 is MGHRA and CDR2 is YSYEKL. V was clipped by 2 bases and J by 5 bases, with 10 bases between them.

The V and J genes are TRBV6-5 and TRBJ2-2; a weak D match, TRBD1 (5 bases). The germline V gene encodes CDR1 MNHEY and CDR2 SVGAGI. The V gene lost 6 bases and the J gene lost 5 bases, with 13 bases spanning the gap. The CDR3 has 14 residues. CDR3: CASRMTAGTGELFF. In DNA, the CDR3 is TGTGCCAGCAGGATGACAGCCGGAACCGGGGAGCTGTTTTTT.

This chain connects TRBV21-1 to TRBJ2-6; TRBD1, the table's D call, lacks a check against the DNA. TRBV21-1 is labeled a pseudogene. This CDR3 region has 15 residues. The CDR3 is CRGRGLHSGANVLTF. In DNA, the CDR3 is TGCAGGGGGCGAGGCCTTCACTCTGGGGCCAACGTCCTGACTTTC.

This chain joins TRBV28 and TRBJ1-1; unclear D gene. Germline lookup yields CDR1 MDHEN and CDR2 SYDVKM. The CDR3 is 12 amino acids. Trimming took 6 bases from V and 0 from J, leaving 5 bases between them. CDR3 sequence (DNA): TGTGCCAGCAGAGCAATGAACACTGAAGCTTTCTTT. Residues: CASRAMNTEAFF.